This entry features one TCR beta chain sequence. The antigen is undetermined. V shed 5 bases and J 7 bases; nucleotides not matched to a gene: 7. Per germline, CDR1 SGHTA and CDR2 FQGNSA. CDR3 length equals 14 residues. Sequencing templates came from extracted RNA that was reverse transcribed into cDNA. Only in-frame clones appear in the TCRdb table, and some are missing; sequencing was by immunoSEQ multiplex PCR. The sample carries under 350,000 clones, more than 45% recorded once. This record comes from a study of CD8+ T cells in alopecia areata. Study overall: Scoring of treated patients' severity used the percentage of affected scalp area. General study results and limits: Affected lesional scalp, above all in alopecia totalis/universalis, was more clonal than normal scalp. Links between baseline CD8+ expansion and response need larger treated cohorts. It was observed that many expanded lesional clones persisted in scalp and blood during tofacitinib.

The treatment: oral pan-JAK inhibitor, 5-10 mg twice daily. The sequence was obtained from a human donor with alopecia areata. Sequenced material: CD4+ T cells sorted from blood, taken at week 24, from a patient treated with tofacitinib. The V gene is TRBV7-2, the J gene TRBJ2-2; the match to TRBD1 covers 7 bases. CDR3 sequence: CASSVPWDSGELFF. The DNA for the CDR3 is TGTGCCAGCAGCGTTCCCTGGGACAGCGGGGAGCTGTTTTTT. Filled out from reference TRBV7-2 and TRBJ2-2, the complete variable domain reads GAGVSQSPSNKVTEKGKDVELRCDPISGHTALYWYRQSLGQGLEFLIYFQGNSAPDKSGLPSDRFSAERTGGSVSTLTIQRTQQEDSAVYLCASSVPWDSGELFFGEGSRLTVL.